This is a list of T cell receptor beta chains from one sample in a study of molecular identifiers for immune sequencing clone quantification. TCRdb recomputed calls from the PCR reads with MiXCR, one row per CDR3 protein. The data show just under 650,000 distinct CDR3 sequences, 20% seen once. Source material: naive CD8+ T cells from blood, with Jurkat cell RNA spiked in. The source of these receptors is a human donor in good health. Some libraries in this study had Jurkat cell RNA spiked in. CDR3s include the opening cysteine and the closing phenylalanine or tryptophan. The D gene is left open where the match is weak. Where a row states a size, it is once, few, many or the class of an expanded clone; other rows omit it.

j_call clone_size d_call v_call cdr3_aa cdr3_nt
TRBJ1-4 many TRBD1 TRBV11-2 CASSLAWQGAGTNEKLFF TGTGCCAGCAGCTTAGCTTGGCAGGGGGCTGGAACTAATGAAAAACTGTTTTTT
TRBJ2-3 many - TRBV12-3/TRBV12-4 CASSFVIARRADTQYF TGTGCCAGCAGTTTCGTAATAGCTAGAAGGGCAGATACGCAGTATTTT
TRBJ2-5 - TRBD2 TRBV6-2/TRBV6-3 CASSYFSGTTEYF TGTGCCAGCAGTTACTTTAGCGGGACAACCGAGTACTTC
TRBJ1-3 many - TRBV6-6 CASSYMGVSGNTIYF TGTGCCAGCAGTTACATGGGAGTCTCTGGAAACACCATATATTTT
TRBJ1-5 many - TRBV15 CATSGDSQPQHF TGTGCCACCAGCGGAGACAGTCAGCCCCAGCATTTT
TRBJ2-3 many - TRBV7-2 CASSLIWGYADTQYF TGTGCCAGCAGCTTAATATGGGGTTACGCAGATACGCAGTATTTT
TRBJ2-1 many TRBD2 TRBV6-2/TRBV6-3 CASRLAGGYNEQFF TGTGCCAGCAGGCTAGCGGGGGGCTACAATGAGCAGTTCTTC
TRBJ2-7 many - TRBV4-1 CASSQGRGNEQYF TGCGCCAGCAGCCAAGGTAGGGGCAACGAGCAGTACTTC
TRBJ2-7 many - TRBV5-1 CASSFGAGSYEQYF TGCGCCAGCAGCTTCGGCGCAGGTAGCTACGAGCAGTACTTC
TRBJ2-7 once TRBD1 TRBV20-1 CSARSGQNSYEQYF TGCAGTGCTAGGTCGGGACAGAATTCCTACGAGCAGTACTTC
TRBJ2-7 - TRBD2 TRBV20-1 CSVKGLGLAGVHEQYF TGCAGTGTCAAAGGGCTGGGACTAGCGGGAGTTCACGAGCAGTACTTC
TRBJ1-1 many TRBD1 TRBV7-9 CASSSDRGLEAFF TGTGCCAGCAGCTCGGACAGGGGGCTTGAAGCTTTCTTT
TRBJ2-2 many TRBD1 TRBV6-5 CASSYGDRGHANTGELFF TGTGCCAGCAGTTACGGGGACAGGGGGCACGCGAACACCGGGGAGCTGTTTTTT
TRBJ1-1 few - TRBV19 CASSIAGTNTEAFF TGTGCCAGTAGTATAGCAGGGACGAACACTGAAGCTTTCTTT
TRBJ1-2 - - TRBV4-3 CASSQDQGQYYGYTF TGCGCCAGCAGCCAAGATCAGGGGCAATACTATGGCTACACCTTC
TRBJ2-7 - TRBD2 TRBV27 CASNPGTSGYGQYF TGTGCCAGCAACCCCGGGACTAGCGGCTACGGGCAGTACTTC
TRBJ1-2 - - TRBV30 CAWSAVNYGYTF TGTGCCTGGAGTGCAGTTAACTATGGCTACACCTTC
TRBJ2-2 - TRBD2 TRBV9 CASSVGASGSTGELLF TGTGCCAGCAGCGTAGGGGCTAGCGGGAGTACCGGGGAGCTGCTCTTT
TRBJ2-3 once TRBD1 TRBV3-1 CASSQAVGGTDTQCF TGTGCCAGCAGCCAAGCGGTAGGGGGCACAGATACGCAGTGTTTT
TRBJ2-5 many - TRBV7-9 CASSHGSHETQYF TGTGCCAGCAGCCACGGGTCTCACGAGACCCAGTACTTC
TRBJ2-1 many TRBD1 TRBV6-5 CASSYAGTAYNEQFF TGTGCCAGCAGTTACGCCGGGACAGCCTACAATGAGCAGTTCTTC
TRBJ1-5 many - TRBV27 CASSLFGARVDQPQHF TGTGCCAGCAGTTTATTCGGGGCTCGGGTTGATCAGCCCCAGCATTTT
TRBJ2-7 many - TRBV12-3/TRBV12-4 CASSSVCTIASCEQYF TGTGCCAGCAGTTCGGTTTGTACAATCGCTTCGTGCGAGCAGTACTTC
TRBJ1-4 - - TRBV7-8 CASSSDAGAGATNEKLFF TGTGCCAGCAGCTCCGATGCAGGGGCGGGGGCAACTAATGAAAAACTGTTTTTT
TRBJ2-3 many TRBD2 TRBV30 CAWSVFSGSADTQYF TGTGCCTGGAGTGTTTTTAGCGGGAGTGCAGATACGCAGTATTTT
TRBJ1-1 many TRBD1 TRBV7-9 CASSKRQGINTEAFF TGTGCCAGCAGCAAAAGACAGGGGATAAACACTGAAGCTTTCTTT
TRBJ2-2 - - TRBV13 CASSPHEWAGELFF TGTGCCAGCAGCCCCCACGAGTGGGCCGGGGAGCTGTTTTTT
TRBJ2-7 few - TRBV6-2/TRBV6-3 CASSYRAGNNYEQYF TGTGCCAGCAGTTACAGGGCAGGGAATAACTACGAGCAGTACTTC
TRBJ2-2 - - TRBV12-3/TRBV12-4 CASSLILNTGELFF TGTGCCAGCAGTTTAATCCTGAACACCGGGGAGCTGTTTTTT
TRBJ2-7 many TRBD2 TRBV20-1 CSAPGLNDEQYF TGCAGTGCCCCGGGACTAAACGACGAGCAGTACTTC
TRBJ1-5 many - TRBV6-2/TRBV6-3 CASSEEVLQPQHF TGTGCCAGCAGTGAGGAGGTTCTTCAGCCCCAGCATTTT
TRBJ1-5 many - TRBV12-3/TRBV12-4 CASRKEGYSNQPQHF TGTGCCAGCAGGAAAGAGGGGTATAGCAATCAGCCCCAGCATTTT
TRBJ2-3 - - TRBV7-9 CASSLADLPDTQYF TGTGCCAGCAGCTTAGCGGATTTGCCAGATACGCAGTATTTT
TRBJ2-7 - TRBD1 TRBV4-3 CASSETGTGRAYEQYF TGCGCCAGCAGCGAGACCGGGACAGGCAGGGCCTACGAGCAGTACTTC
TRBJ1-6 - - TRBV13 CASSLKGSSYNSPLHF TGTGCCAGCAGCCTAAAGGGCAGCTCCTATAATTCACCCCTCCACTTT
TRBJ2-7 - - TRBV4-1 CASSHSPPTYEQYF TGCGCCAGCAGCCACAGCCCTCCCACCTACGAGCAGTACTTC
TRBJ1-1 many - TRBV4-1 CASSPMTGNTEAFF TGCGCCAGCAGCCCAATGACAGGGAACACTGAAGCTTTCTTT
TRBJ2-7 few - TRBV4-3 CASSPSKAGFYEQYF TGCGCCAGCAGCCCCTCTAAAGCCGGGTTCTACGAGCAGTACTTC
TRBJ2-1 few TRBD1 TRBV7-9 CASSSPRDRYNEQFF TGTGCCAGCAGCTCGCCCCGGGACAGGTACAATGAGCAGTTCTTC
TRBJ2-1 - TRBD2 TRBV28 CASSFQGGNEQFF TGTGCCAGCAGTTTTCAGGGAGGGAATGAGCAGTTCTTC
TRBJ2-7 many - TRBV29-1 CSVQGGEQYF TGCAGCGTGCAAGGGGGCGAGCAGTACTTC
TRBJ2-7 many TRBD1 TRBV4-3 CASSPHRGAYEQYF TGCGCCAGCAGCCCACACAGGGGGGCCTACGAGCAGTACTTC
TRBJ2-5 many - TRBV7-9 CASSLTTSGGLSQYF TGTGCCAGCAGCTTAACTACGAGCGGCGGGCTGTCCCAGTACTTC
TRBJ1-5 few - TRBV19 CASSLHIGNQPQHF TGTGCCAGTAGCCTGCACATAGGCAATCAGCCCCAGCATTTT
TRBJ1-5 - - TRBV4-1 CASSQDRQGRNQPQHF TGCGCCAGCAGCCAAGATAGGCAGGGTAGGAATCAGCCCCAGCATTTT
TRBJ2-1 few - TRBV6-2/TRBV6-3 CATQAYLGVEQFF TGTGCCACCCAGGCGTACTTGGGCGTTGAGCAGTTCTTC
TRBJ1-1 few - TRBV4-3 CASSQYDARGMNTEAFF TGCGCCAGCAGCCAATATGACGCCAGGGGAATGAACACTGAAGCTTTCTTT
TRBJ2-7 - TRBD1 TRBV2 CASRSPGTGVYEQYF TGTGCCAGCAGGAGCCCCGGGACAGGGGTCTACGAGCAGTACTTC
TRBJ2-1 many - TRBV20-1 CSARDHGLYSYNEQFF TGCAGTGCTAGAGACCACGGACTGTACTCCTACAATGAGCAGTTCTTC
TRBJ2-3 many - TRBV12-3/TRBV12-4 CASSQITGHTDTQYF TGTGCCAGCAGCCAGATCACAGGGCACACAGATACGCAGTATTTT